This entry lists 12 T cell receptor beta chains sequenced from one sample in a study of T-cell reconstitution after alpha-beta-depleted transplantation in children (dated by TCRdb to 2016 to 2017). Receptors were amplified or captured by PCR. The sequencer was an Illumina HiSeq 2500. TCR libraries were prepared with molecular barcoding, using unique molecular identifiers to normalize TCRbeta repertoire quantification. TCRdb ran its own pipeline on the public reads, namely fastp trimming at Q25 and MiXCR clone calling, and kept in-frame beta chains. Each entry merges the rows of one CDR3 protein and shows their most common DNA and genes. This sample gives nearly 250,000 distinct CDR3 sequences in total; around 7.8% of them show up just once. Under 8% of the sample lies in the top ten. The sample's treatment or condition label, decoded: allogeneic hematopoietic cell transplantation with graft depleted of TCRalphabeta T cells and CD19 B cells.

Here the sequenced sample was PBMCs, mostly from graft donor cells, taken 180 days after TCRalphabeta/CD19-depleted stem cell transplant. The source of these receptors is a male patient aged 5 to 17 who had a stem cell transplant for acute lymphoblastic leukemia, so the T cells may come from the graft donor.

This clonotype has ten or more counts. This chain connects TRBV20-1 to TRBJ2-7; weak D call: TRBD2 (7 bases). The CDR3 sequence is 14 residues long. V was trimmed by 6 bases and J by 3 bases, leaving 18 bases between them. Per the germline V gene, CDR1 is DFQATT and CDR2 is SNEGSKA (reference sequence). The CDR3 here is CSATEGGMDYEQYF. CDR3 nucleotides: TGCAGTGCCACAGAGGGGGGGATGGACTACGAGCAGTACTTC.

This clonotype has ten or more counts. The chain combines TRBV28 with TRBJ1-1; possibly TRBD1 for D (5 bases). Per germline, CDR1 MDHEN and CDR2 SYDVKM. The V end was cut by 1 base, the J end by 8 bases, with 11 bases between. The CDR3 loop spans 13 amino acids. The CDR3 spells CASSLYRAGEAFF. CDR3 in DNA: TGTGCCAGCAGTTTATATAGGGCAGGGGAAGCTTTCTTT.

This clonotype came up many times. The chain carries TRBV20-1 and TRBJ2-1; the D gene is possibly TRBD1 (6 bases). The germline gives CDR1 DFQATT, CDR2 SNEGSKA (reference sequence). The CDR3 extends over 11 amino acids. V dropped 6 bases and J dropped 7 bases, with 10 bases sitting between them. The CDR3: CSATRGNEQFF. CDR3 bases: TGCAGTGCAACCAGGGGTAATGAGCAGTTCTTC.

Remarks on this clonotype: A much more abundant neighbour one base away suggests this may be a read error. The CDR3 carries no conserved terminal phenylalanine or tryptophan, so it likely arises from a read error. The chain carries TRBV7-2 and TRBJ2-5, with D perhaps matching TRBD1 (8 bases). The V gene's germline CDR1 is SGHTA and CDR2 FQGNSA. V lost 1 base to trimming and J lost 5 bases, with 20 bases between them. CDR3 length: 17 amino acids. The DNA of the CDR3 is TGTGCCAGCAGCTTAGTCGGGGGGTACAGGGGGAGGGAGACCCAGTACCTC. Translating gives CASSLVGGYRGRETQYL.

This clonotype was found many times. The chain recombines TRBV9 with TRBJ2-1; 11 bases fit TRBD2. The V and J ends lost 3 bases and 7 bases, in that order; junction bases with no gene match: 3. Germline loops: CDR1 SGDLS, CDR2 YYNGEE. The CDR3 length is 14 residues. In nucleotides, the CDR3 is TGTGCCAGCAGCGAGACTAGCGGGACGAATGAGCAGTTCTTC. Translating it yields CASSETSGTNEQFF.

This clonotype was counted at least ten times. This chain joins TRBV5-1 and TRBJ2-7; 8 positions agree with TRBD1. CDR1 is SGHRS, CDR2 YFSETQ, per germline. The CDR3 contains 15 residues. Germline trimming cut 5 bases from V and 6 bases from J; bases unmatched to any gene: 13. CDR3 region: CASRWTGSGSGEQYF. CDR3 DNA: TGCGCCAGCAGGTGGACAGGGTCTGGTTCTGGCGAGCAGTACTTC.

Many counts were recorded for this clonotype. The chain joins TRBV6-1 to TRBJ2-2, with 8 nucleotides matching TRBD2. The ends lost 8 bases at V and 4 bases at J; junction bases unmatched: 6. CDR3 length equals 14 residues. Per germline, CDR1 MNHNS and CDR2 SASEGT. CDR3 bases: TGTGCCAGCCGTGGACTAGCAGGCACCGGGGAGCTGTTTTTT. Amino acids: CASRGLAGTGELFF.

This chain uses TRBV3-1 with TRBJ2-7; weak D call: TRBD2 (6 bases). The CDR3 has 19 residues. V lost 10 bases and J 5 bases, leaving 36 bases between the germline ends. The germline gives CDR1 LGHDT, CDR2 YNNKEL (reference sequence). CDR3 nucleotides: TGTGCCATCTCCCCTATTTCCCGCCCGATAGCGGATCCGGGCCACGAGCAGTACTTC. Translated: CAISPISRPIADPGHEQYF.

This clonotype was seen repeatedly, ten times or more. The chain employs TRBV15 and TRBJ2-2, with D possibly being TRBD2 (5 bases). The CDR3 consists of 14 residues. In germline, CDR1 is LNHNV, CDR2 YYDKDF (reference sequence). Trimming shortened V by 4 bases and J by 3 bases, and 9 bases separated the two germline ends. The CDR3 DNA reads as TGTGCCACCAGCATGCTGGAGGACACCGGGGAGCTGTTTTTT. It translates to CATSMLEDTGELFF.

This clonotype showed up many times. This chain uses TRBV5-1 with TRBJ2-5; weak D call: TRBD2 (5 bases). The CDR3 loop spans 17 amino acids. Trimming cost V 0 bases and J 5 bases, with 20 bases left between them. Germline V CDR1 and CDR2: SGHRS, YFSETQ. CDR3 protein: CASSLALVSGLGETQYF. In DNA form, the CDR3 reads TGCGCCAGCAGCTTGGCCCTCGTGTCGGGGTTGGGGGAGACCCAGTACTTC.

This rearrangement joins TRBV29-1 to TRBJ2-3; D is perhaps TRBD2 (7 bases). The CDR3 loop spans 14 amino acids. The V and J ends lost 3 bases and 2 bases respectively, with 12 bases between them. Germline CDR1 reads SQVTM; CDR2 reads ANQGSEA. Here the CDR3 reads CSVEGGGATDTQYF. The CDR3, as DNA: TGCAGCGTTGAGGGGGGGGGGGCCACAGATACGCAGTATTTT.

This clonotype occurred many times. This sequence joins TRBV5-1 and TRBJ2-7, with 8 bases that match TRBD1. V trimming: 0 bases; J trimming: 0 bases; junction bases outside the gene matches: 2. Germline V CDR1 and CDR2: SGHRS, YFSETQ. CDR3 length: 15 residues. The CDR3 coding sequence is TGCGCCAGCAGCTTGGCTACAGGGGGCTCCTACGAGCAGTACTTC. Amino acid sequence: CASSLATGGSYEQYF.